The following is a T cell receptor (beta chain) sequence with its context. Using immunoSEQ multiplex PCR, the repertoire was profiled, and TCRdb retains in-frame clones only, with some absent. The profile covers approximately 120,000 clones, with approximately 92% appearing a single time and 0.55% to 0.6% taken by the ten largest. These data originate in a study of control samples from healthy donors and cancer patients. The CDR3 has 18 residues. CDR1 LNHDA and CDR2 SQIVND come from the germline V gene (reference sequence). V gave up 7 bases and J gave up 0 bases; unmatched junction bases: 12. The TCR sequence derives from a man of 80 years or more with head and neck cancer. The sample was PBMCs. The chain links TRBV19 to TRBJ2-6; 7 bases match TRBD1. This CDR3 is CASTPLTGSNSGANVLTF. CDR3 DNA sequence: TGTGCCAGTACCCCCCTGACAGGGTCCAACTCTGGGGCCAACGTCCTGACTTTC.